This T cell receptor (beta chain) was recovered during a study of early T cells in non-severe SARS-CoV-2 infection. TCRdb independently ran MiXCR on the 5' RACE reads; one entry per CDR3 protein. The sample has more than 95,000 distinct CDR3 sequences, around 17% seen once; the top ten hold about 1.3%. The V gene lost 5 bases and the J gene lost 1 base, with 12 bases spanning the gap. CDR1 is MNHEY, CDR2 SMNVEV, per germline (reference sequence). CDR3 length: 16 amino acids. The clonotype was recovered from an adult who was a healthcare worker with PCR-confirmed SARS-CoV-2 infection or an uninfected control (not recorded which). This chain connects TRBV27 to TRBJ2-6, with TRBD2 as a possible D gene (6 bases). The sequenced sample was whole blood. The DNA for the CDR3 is TGTGCCAGCAGTAAAACTCGGGGGTCTGGGGCCAACGTCCTGACTTTC. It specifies CASSKTRGSGANVLTF. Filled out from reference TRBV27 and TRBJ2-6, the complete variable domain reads EAQVTQNPRYLITVTGKKLTVTCSQNMNHEYMSWYRQDPGLGLRQIYYSMNVEVTDKGDVPEGYKVSRKEKRNFPLILESPSPNQTSLYFCASSKTRGSGANVLTFGAGSRLTVL.